Listed here are 12 T cell receptor beta chains from one sample, sequenced in a study of radiotherapy plus CTLA-4 blockade in lung cancer. This table comes from immunoSEQ multiplex PCR, and its TCRdb copy is limited to in-frame clones, with some not included. The sample includes 75,000 to 100,000 clones, around nine tenths of them seen just once. The material was peripheral blood, obtained from a patient treated with radiotherapy plus ipilimumab. The receptors were gathered from a human donor with non-small cell lung cancer that progressed on radiotherapy plus ipilimumab.

The chain recombines TRBV5-4 with TRBJ2-7; 10 bases are a match to TRBD1. The V gene's germline CDR1 is SGHNT and CDR2 YYREEE (reference sequence). Trimming took 4 bases from V and 3 from J; bases not matched to a gene: 7. This CDR3 region has 15 residues. CDR3 nucleotide sequence: TGTGCCAGCAGCCACACCGGGACAGGGGACTACGAGCAGTACTTC. It codes for CASSHTGTGDYEQYF.

This clone turned up a few times. A read error may account for a junction end that differs from germline. This rearrangement joins TRBV7-7 to TRBJ2-7; D gene ambiguous. Germline CDR1 and CDR2: SSHAT and FNYEAQ (reference sequence). CDR3 size: 11 residues. CDR3 residues: CASSDGREQYF. The CDR3 DNA reads TGTGCTAGCAGCGACGGCCGGGAGCAGTACTTC.

The chain is built from TRBV5-1 and TRBJ2-5; perhaps TRBD2 as D (5 bases). This CDR3 comprises 15 residues. The germline V gene encodes CDR1 SGHRS and CDR2 YFSETQ. V was clipped by 2 bases and J by 1 base, with 12 bases between them. CDR3 sequence: CASSFSAEIQETQYF. CDR3 bases: TGCGCCAGCAGCTTCTCAGCGGAAATCCAAGAGACCCAGTACTTC.

CDR3 residues: CASSLVPAGANTGELFF. The DNA of the CDR3 is TGCGCCAGCAGCTTGGTCCCAGCGGGAGCGAACACCGGGGAGCTGTTTTTT. J is TRBJ2-2 and V is TRBV5-1; 8 bases are shared with TRBD2. Germline V CDR1 and CDR2: SGHRS, YFSETQ. The CDR3 is 17 residues long. Trimming cost V 0 bases and J 0 bases; bases outside gene matches: 4.

The CDR3 DNA reads TGTGCCAGCAGTTACTCCGGGACAGGGATATCCTACGAGCAGTACTTC. This encodes CASSYSGTGISYEQYF. The chain employs TRBV6-5 and TRBJ2-7; 9 bases match TRBD1. This CDR3 contains 16 residues. J was trimmed by 1 base and V by 0 bases; bases with no gene match: 4. Germline V CDR1 and CDR2: MNHEY, SVGAGI.

The CDR3 nucleotides read TGTGCCAGCAGCTCGTCCGGGGCGCGCTTCGATGAGCAGTTCTTC. Encoded protein: CASSSSGARFDEQFF. The V call is TRBV11-2, the J call TRBJ2-1, with D perhaps matching TRBD1 or TRBD2 (5 bases each). Germline loops: CDR1 SGHAT, CDR2 FQNNGV. Trimming pared 4 bases from V and 8 bases from J, leaving 18 bases between. This CDR3 is 15 amino acids long.

This chain uses TRBV29-1 with TRBJ2-1; D possibly corresponds to TRBD2 (5 bases). V lost 7 bases, J lost 10 bases, and 20 bases lay in between. The CDR3 runs 13 residues. CDR1 is SQVTM, CDR2 ANQGSEA, per germline. The CDR3 is CSAEPGPSGEQFF. CDR3 DNA sequence: TGCAGCGCCGAGCCCGGGCCGTCGGGAGAGCAGTTCTTC.

The rearrangement links TRBV9 to TRBJ2-1, with a tentative D call TRBD2 (6 bases). This CDR3 has 15 residues. V lost 7 bases and J 1 base, leaving 15 bases between the germline ends. Germline assignment: CDR1 SGDLS and CDR2 YYNGEE. CDR3 sequence reads: CASGPSGTSYNEQFF. CDR3 coding DNA: TGTGCCAGCGGGCCTTCCGGGACTTCCTACAATGAGCAGTTCTTC. Complete variable domain (other parts from reference TRBV9 and TRBJ2-1): DSGVTQTPKHLITATGQRVTLRCSPRSGDLSVYWYQQSLDQGLQFLIQYYNGEERAKGNILERFSAQQFPDLHSELNLSSLELGDSALYFCASGPSGTSYNEQFFGPGTRLTVL.

J is TRBJ1-5 and V is TRBV6-5; 10 bases map to TRBD1. The V segment lost 6 bases and the J segment 4 bases; nucleotides outside the gene matches: 3. The CDR3 has 14 amino acids. Germline loops: CDR1 MNHEY, CDR2 SVGAGI. CDR3 coding DNA: TGTGCCAGCAGCCCGGGACAGGGGAATCAGCCCCAGCATTTT. This sequence encodes CASSPGQGNQPQHF.

The V gene is TRBV7-8, the J gene TRBJ2-7; 7 bases fit TRBD2. This CDR3 contains 14 residues. The J segment lost 3 bases and the V segment lost 5 bases, leaving 7 bases of the junction unmatched. CDR1 is SGHVS, CDR2 FQNEAQ, per germline. CDR3 DNA: TGTGCCAGCAGCCCCGGGACTACTCACTACGAGCAGTACTTC. This encodes CASSPGTTHYEQYF.

The J gene is TRBJ2-7, the V gene TRBV6-6; D is undetermined. The CDR3 is 12 residues long. Trimming took 0 bases from V and 4 from J, leaving 4 bases between them. Germline assignment: CDR1 MNHNY and CDR2 SVGAGI (reference sequence). This CDR3 reads CASSYSRYEQYF. As DNA, the CDR3 is TGTGCCAGCAGTTACTCCCGGTACGAGCAGTACTTC.

V usage is TRBV20-1 and J usage is TRBJ1-2; no clear D gene. The CDR3 is made up of 11 amino acids. The germline V gene has CDR1 DFQATT and CDR2 SNEGSKA (reference sequence). The CDR3 loop reads CSYTGMGGYTF. The CDR3 region has the DNA TGCAGCTATACGGGGATGGGTGGCTACACCTTC.